The 21 T cell receptor beta chains given below trace back to one sample, sequenced in a study of blood T cell repertoires in COVID-19. The repertoire was sequenced with immunoSEQ multiplex PCR; TCRdb's copy has only in-frame clones and lacks some. The sample consists of 40,000 or so clones, approximately 90% of them appearing once. Sequenced: peripheral blood. The source of these receptors is a man aged 55 to 70 with COVID-19, enrolled during active disease.

This sequence joins TRBV19 and TRBJ2-5; weak D call: TRBD1 (5 bases). The germline V gene encodes CDR1 LNHDA and CDR2 SQIVND (reference sequence). Trimming removed 3 bases from V and 5 bases from J, with 16 bases in between. The CDR3 contains 15 residues. CDR3 protein: CASSMSPGAGETQYF. For the CDR3, the DNA is TGTGCCAGTAGTATGTCACCGGGTGCAGGGGAGACCCAGTACTTC.

A few counts support this clone. J is TRBJ1-2 and V is TRBV23-1; weak D call: TRBD1 (6 bases). TRBV23-1 is known as an ORF, though its function is uncertain. The germline V and J ends were trimmed by 4 bases and 3 bases, with 18 bases remaining between them. The CDR3 contains 16 residues. Here the CDR3 reads CASSLRVTGHYYGYTF. CDR3 DNA: TGCGCCAGCAGTCTAAGGGTTACGGGACACTACTATGGCTACACCTTC.

This chain connects TRBV11-2 to TRBJ1-1, with D maybe TRBD1 (5 bases). Germline CDR1 is SGHAT and CDR2 is FQNNGV. V lost 4 bases and J lost 7, with 16 bases in between. This CDR3 spans 14 amino acids. The CDR3 DNA sequence: TGTGCCAGCAGCTCTTCGGTGGGGGGAGGTGAAGCTTTCTTT. It specifies CASSSSVGGGEAFF.

The chain is built from TRBV4-2 and TRBJ2-3, with TRBD2 as a possible D gene (5 bases). CDR3 length: 16 residues. Germline V gives CDR1 LGHNA, CDR2 YNFKEQ. V lost 3 bases to trimming and J lost 3 bases, with 16 bases between them. DNA for the CDR3: TGTGCCAGCAGCCAGGAGGTTTCGCAGGCAACAGATACGCAGTATTTT. This codes for CASSQEVSQATDTQYF.

This chain uses TRBV6-2 or TRBV6-3 with TRBJ1-4; TRBD1 might be the D (6 bases). The germline V and J ends were trimmed by 2 bases and 8 bases, with 18 bases remaining between them. The CDR3 loop spans 16 amino acids. Germline values: CDR1 MNHEY, CDR2 SVGEGT. In DNA form, the CDR3 reads TGTGCCAGCAGTTACGGATCGAGGACAGAGGGAGAAAAACTGTTTTTT. It codes for CASSYGSRTEGEKLFF.

The chain couples TRBV10-2 to TRBJ1-6; 7 positions agree with TRBD1. CDR3 size: 14 residues. The trim removed 5 bases at V and 7 bases at J, leaving 5 bases unmatched. Germline values: CDR1 WSHSY, CDR2 SAAADI. This chain's CDR3 is CASSSGQPNSPLHF. The CDR3 DNA follows: TGCGCCAGCAGTTCGGGACAGCCAAATTCACCCCTCCACTTT.

As to this clone: The germline gene is not matched at one end of the junction; a read error may be the cause. The V gene is TRBV7-2, the J gene TRBJ2-7, with TRBD2 matching 14 bases. The CDR3 is 15 residues long. Germline V gives CDR1 SGHTA, CDR2 FQGNSA. The CDR3 spells CASRQGTSGSTAPDF. CDR3 DNA: TGTGCCAGCAGGCAGGGGACTAGCGGGAGTACCGCACCGGACTTC.

This clone was observed once. The chain links TRBV27 to TRBJ2-2, with 8 bases matching TRBD1. Germline CDR1 MNHEY, CDR2 SMNVEV (reference sequence). The CDR3 length is 15 residues. Losses at the gene ends were 2 bases for V and 4 bases for J; bases not matched to a gene: 3. This CDR3 reads CASSLRQGATGELFF. The CDR3 nucleotides read TGTGCCAGCAGTTTACGGCAGGGGGCCACCGGGGAGCTGTTTTTT.

V usage is TRBV5-1 and J usage is TRBJ2-4; tentative D call: TRBD2 (5 bases). With 4 bases removed from V and 3 bases from J, the gap between germline ends came to 17 bases. CDR1 and CDR2 (germline): SGHRS, YFSETQ. The CDR3 sequence is 16 residues long. The CDR3 loop reads CASSQPIGEGKNIQYF. DNA of the CDR3: TGCGCCAGCAGCCAGCCTATCGGTGAGGGCAAAAACATTCAGTACTTC. Drawing the rest from reference TRBV5-1 and TRBJ2-4, the complete variable domain is KAGVTQTPRYLIKTRGQQVTLSCSPISGHRSVSWYQQTPGQGLQFLFEYFSETQRNKGNFPGRFSGRQFSNSRSEMNVSTLELGDSALYLCASSQPIGEGKNIQYFGAGTRLSVL.

The DNA for the CDR3 is TGTGCCAGCAGTACAGGAGGGCCGGGTGGGACTGAAGCTTTCTTT. It encodes CASSTGGPGGTEAFF. The chain couples TRBV7-2 to TRBJ1-1; possible D gene TRBD1, 5 bases. The CDR3 is 15 residues long. V lost 6 bases and J lost 5, with 19 bases in between. The germline V gene has CDR1 SGHTA and CDR2 FQGNSA.

The chain joins TRBV18 to TRBJ1-6, with 8 bases that match TRBD1. V trimming: 3 bases; J trimming: 10 bases; junction bases outside the gene matches: 8. The germline gives CDR1 KGHSH, CDR2 LQKENI. There are 15 residues in the CDR3. The CDR3 region is CASSPEAGGQSPLHF. DNA of the CDR3: TGTGCCAGCTCACCCGAGGCAGGGGGCCAATCACCCCTCCACTTT. Full variable domain (remainder filled in from reference TRBV18 and TRBJ1-6): NAGVMQNPRHLVRRRGQEARLRCSPMKGHSHVYWYRQLPEEGLKFMVYLQKENIIDESGMPKERFSAEFPKEGPSILRIQQVVRGDSAAYFCASSPEAGGQSPLHFGNGTRLTVT.

A single count supports this clone. The gene calls are TRBV5-1 and TRBJ2-3; 9 nucleotides line up with TRBD1. Unmatched junction bases numbered 5, after V lost 0 bases and J lost 0 bases. In germline, CDR1 is SGHRS, CDR2 YFSETQ. The CDR3 covers 17 residues. The CDR3 here is CASSLVGQGTSTDTQYF. DNA of the CDR3: TGCGCCAGCAGCTTGGTGGGACAGGGCACTAGCACAGATACGCAGTATTTT. The full variable domain, in which reference TRBV5-1 and TRBJ2-3 provide the parts outside the CDR3, is KAGVTQTPRYLIKTRGQQVTLSCSPISGHRSVSWYQQTPGQGLQFLFEYFSETQRNKGNFPGRFSGRQFSNSRSEMNVSTLELGDSALYLCASSLVGQGTSTDTQYFGPGTRLTVL.

The chain uses TRBV11-2 and TRBJ1-1, with TRBD1 matching over 8 bases. V shed 5 bases and J 3 bases; nucleotides not matched to a gene: 8. The CDR3 sequence is 15 residues long. Germline CDR1 and CDR2: SGHAT and FQNNGV. CDR3 loop: CASSGRQGSYTEAFF. The CDR3 region has the DNA TGTGCCAGCAGCGGTAGACAGGGGAGCTACACTGAAGCTTTCTTT. Full variable domain (rest looked up from reference TRBV11-2 and TRBJ1-1): EAGVAQSPRYKIIEKRQSVAFWCNPISGHATLYWYQQILGQGPKLLIQFQNNGVVDDSQLPKDRFSAERLKGVDSTLKIQPAKLEDSAVYLCASSGRQGSYTEAFFGQGTRLTVV.

The gene calls are TRBV7-2 and TRBJ2-3; the D is unclear. CDR1 SGHTA and CDR2 FQGNSA come from the germline V gene. The CDR3 has 13 amino acids. The V end was cut by 8 bases, the J end by 0 bases, with 9 bases between. Here the CDR3 DNA reads TGTGCCAGCGGTCCGAGAAGCACAGATACGCAGTATTTT. Amino acids: CASGPRSTDTQYF.

The rearrangement joins TRBV24-1 to TRBJ2-5, with D possibly being TRBD1 (5 bases). V was trimmed by 4 bases and J by 2 bases, leaving 16 bases between them. In germline, CDR1 is KGHDR, CDR2 SFDVKD. The CDR3 spans 16 residues. In nucleotides, the CDR3 is TGTGCCACCAGTGACCCCATGGTAGGGGCTCAAGAGACCCAGTACTTC. It yields the protein CATSDPMVGAQETQYF.

This chain links TRBV25-1 with TRBJ2-6; D unresolved. There are 14 residues in the CDR3. The germline V gene encodes CDR1 MGHDK and CDR2 SYGVNS. Trimming took 4 bases from V and 4 from J, leaving 8 bases between them. CDR3 DNA: TGTGCCAGCAGTGGATTGGCCGGGGCCAACGTCCTGACTTTC. This encodes CASSGLAGANVLTF.

The table lists this clone with a few counts. The CDR3 region is CASSQAVNVYEQYF. In DNA form, the CDR3 reads TGTGCCAGCAGCCAAGCGGTTAACGTATACGAGCAGTACTTC. The chain employs TRBV4-2 and TRBJ2-7, with no clear D. This CDR3 has 14 residues. V was pared by 1 base and J by 4 bases, with 11 bases between. The germline V gene has CDR1 LGHNA and CDR2 YNFKEQ.

The chain employs TRBV3-1 (or the pseudogene TRBV3-2) and TRBJ2-5; perhaps TRBD2 as D (6 bases). The CDR3 loop spans 14 amino acids. The germline CDR1 and CDR2 sequences are LGHDT and YNNKEL (reference sequence). Trimming removed 4 bases at V and 4 bases at J, with 13 bases between. The CDR3 nucleotides are TGTGCCAGCAGCCGACCCGCGGGACTAGAGACCCAGTACTTC. Protein product: CASSRPAGLETQYF.

V and J are TRBV3-1 (or the pseudogene TRBV3-2) and TRBJ1-2, with D perhaps matching TRBD1 (5 bases). CDR1 LGHDT and CDR2 YNNKEL come from the germline V gene (reference sequence). Trimming left V 0 bases short and J 8 bases short, with 13 bases between. The CDR3 is made up of 14 amino acids. CDR3 DNA sequence: TGTGCCAGCAGCCAAGATCCAGGGTTGTTAGGCTACACCTTC. Protein sequence: CASSQDPGLLGYTF.

This clone has just a few counts. The chain joins TRBV7-9 to TRBJ2-7, with 7 bases matching TRBD2. V lost 4 bases, J lost 0 bases, and 6 bases stayed unmatched. The germline gives CDR1 SEHNR, CDR2 FQNEAQ (reference sequence). This CDR3 region has 15 residues. The CDR3 loop reads CASSSLAEPSYEQYF. For the CDR3, the DNA is TGTGCCAGCAGCTCCCTAGCGGAACCCTCCTACGAGCAGTACTTC.

V and J are TRBV10-3 and TRBJ2-7; 8 nucleotides align to TRBD2. This CDR3 has 11 amino acids. The V and J ends lost 6 bases and 7 bases, in that order; junction bases with no gene match: 2. From germline, CDR1 is ENHRY and CDR2 SYGVKD. CDR3 sequence: CAISSGGEQYF. The CDR3 DNA reads TGTGCCATCAGCTCGGGAGGGGAGCAGTACTTC.